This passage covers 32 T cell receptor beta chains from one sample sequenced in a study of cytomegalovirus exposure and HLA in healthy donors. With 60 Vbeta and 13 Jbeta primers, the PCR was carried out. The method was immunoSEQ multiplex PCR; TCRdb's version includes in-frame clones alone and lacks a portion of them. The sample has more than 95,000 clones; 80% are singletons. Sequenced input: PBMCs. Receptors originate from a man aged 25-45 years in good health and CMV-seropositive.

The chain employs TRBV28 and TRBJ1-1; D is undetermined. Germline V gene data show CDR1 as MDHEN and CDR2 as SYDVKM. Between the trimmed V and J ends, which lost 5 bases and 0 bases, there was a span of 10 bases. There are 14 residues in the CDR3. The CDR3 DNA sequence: TGTGCCAGCAGTAAACCGGCGGTGAACACTGAAGCTTTCTTT. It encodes CASSKPAVNTEAFF.

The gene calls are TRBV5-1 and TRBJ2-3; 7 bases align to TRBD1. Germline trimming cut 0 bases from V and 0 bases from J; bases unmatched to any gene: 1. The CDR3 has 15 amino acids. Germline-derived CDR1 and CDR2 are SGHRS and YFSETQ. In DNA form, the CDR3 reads TGCGCCAGCAGCTTGGAGGGACAGAGCACAGATACGCAGTATTTT. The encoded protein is CASSLEGQSTDTQYF.

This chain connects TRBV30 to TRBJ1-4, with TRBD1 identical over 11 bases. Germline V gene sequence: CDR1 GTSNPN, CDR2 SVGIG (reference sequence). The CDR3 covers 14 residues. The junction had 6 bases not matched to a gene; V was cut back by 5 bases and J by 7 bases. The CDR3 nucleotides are TGTGCCTGGTCCTCCGGGACAGGGGGTGAAAAACTGTTTTTT. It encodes CAWSSGTGGEKLFF.

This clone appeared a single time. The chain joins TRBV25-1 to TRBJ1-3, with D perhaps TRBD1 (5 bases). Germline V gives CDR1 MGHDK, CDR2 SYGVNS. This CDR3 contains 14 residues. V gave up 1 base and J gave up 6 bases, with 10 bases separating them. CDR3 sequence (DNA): TGTGCCAGCAGTGAATCAGGGTCGGAAAACACCATATATTTT. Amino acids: CASSESGSENTIYF. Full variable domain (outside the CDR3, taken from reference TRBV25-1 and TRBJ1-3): EADIYQTPRYLVIGTGKKITLECSQTMGHDKMYWYQQDPGMELHLIHYSYGVNSTEKGDLSSESTVSRIRTEHFPLTLESARPSHTSQYLCASSESGSENTIYFGEGSWLTVV.

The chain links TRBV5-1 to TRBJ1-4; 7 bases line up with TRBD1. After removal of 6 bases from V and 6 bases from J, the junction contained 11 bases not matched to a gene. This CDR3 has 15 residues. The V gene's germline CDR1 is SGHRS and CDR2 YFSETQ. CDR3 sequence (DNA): TGCGCCAGCAAGGCGTACGCAGGGGGAGATGAAAAACTGTTTTTT. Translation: CASKAYAGGDEKLFF. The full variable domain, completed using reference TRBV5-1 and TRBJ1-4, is KAGVTQTPRYLIKTRGQQVTLSCSPISGHRSVSWYQQTPGQGLQFLFEYFSETQRNKGNFPGRFSGRQFSNSRSEMNVSTLELGDSALYLCASKAYAGGDEKLFFGSGTQLSVL.

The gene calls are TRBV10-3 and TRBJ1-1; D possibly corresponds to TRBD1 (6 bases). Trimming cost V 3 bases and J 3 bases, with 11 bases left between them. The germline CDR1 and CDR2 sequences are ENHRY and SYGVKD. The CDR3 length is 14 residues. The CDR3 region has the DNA TGTGCCATCAGTGAAGAGGGGGGGTACACTGAAGCTTTCTTT. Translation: CAISEEGGYTEAFF.

The CDR3 is CASSLESSIPYEQYF. CDR3 bases: TGTGCCAGCAGCTTAGAATCATCCATCCCCTACGAGCAGTACTTC. The chain is built from TRBV7-2 and TRBJ2-7; D gene uncertain. CDR3 length: 15 amino acids. CDR1 and CDR2 from the germline V gene are SGHTA and FQGNSA. Trimming left V 1 base short and J 2 bases short, with 12 bases between. Variable domain in full (rest from reference TRBV7-2 and TRBJ2-7): GAGVSQSPSNKVTEKGKDVELRCDPISGHTALYWYRQSLGQGLEFLIYFQGNSAPDKSGLPSDRFSAERTGGSVSTLTIQRTQQEDSAVYLCASSLESSIPYEQYFGPGTRLTVT.

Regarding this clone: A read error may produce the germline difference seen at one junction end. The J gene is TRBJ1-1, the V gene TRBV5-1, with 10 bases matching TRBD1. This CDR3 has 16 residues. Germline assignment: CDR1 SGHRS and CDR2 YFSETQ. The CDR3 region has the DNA TGCGCCAGCAGCCAGGGACAGGGGAAGGAGATATATGAAACTTTCTTT. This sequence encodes CASSQGQGKEIYETFF.

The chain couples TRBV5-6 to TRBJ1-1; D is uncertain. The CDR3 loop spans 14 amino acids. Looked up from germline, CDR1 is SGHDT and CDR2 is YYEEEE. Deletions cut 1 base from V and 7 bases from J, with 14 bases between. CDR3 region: CASSLLSIRGEAFF. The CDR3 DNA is TGTGCCAGCAGCTTGTTAAGTATACGAGGTGAAGCTTTCTTT.

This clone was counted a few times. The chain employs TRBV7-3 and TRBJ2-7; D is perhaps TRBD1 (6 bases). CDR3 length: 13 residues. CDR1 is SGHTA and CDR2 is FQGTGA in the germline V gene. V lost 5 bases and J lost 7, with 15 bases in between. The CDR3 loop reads CASSPGTWREQYF. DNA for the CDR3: TGTGCCAGCAGCCCCGGGACATGGAGAGAGCAGTACTTC.

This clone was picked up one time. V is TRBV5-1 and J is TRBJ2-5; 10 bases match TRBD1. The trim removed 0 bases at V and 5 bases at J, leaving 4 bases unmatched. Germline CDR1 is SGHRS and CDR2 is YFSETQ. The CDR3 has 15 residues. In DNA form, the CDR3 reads TGCGCCAGCAGCTTGGGGACAGGGGGTAAGGAGACCCAGTACTTC. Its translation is CASSLGTGGKETQYF.

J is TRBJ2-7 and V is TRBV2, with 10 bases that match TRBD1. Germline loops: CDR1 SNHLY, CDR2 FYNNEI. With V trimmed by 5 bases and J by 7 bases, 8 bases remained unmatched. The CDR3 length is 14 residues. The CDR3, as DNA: TGTGCCAGCAGTAGAGACAGGGGGCATCGGGAGCAGTACTTC. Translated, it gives CASSRDRGHREQYF. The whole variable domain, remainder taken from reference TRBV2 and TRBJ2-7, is EPEVTQTPSHQVTQMGQEVILRCVPISNHLYFYWYRQILGQKVEFLVSFYNNEISEKSEIFDDQFSVERPDGSNFTLKIRSTKLEDSAMYFCASSRDRGHREQYFGPGTRLTVT.

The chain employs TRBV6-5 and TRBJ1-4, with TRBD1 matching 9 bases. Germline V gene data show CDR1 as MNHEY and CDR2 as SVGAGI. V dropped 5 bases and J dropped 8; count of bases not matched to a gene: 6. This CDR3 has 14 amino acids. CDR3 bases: TGTGCCAGCAGTCTGCTAGGACAGGGGGAAAAACTGTTTTTT. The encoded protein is CASSLLGQGEKLFF.

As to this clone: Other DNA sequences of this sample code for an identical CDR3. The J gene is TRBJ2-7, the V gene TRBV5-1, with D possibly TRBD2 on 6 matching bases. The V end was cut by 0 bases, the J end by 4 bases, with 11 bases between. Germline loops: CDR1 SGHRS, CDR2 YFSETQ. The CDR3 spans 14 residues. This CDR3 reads CASSLGGGRYEQYF. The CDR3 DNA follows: TGCGCCAGCAGCTTGGGCGGTGGGAGGTACGAGCAGTACTTC.

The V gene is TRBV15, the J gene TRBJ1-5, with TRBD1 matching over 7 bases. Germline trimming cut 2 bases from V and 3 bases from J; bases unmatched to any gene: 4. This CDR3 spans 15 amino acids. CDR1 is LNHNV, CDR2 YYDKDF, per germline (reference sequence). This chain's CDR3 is CATSRKGTDNQPQHF. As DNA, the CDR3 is TGTGCCACCAGCAGAAAAGGGACAGACAATCAGCCCCAGCATTTT.

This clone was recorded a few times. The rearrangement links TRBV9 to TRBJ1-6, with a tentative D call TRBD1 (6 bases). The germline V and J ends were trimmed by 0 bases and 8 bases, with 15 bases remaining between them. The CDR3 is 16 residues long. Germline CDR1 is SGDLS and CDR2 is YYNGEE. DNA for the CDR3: TGTGCCAGCAGCGTAGCGGGGGGGGGCTCGGATTCACCCCTCCACTTT. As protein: CASSVAGGGSDSPLHF. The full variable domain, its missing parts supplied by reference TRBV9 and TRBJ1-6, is DSGVTQTPKHLITATGQRVTLRCSPRSGDLSVYWYQQSLDQGLQFLIQYYNGEERAKGNILERFSAQQFPDLHSELNLSSLELGDSALYFCASSVAGGGSDSPLHFGNGTRLTVT.

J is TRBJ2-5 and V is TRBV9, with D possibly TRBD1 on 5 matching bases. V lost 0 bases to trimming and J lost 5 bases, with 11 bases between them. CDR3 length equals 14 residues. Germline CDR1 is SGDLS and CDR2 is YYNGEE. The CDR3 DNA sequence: TGTGCCAGCAGCGTAGCGCCAGGGAAGGAGACCCAGTACTTC. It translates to CASSVAPGKETQYF. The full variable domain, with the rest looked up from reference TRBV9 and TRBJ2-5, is DSGVTQTPKHLITATGQRVTLRCSPRSGDLSVYWYQQSLDQGLQFLIQYYNGEERAKGNILERFSAQQFPDLHSELNLSSLELGDSALYFCASSVAPGKETQYFGPGTRLLVL.

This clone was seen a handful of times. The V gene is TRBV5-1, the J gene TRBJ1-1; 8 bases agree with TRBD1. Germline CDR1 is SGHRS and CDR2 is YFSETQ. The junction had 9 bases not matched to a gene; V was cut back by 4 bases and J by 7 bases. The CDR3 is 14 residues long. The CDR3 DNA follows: TGCGCCAGCAGCACCGGACAGGGCGGCCTTGAAGCTTTCTTT. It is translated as CASSTGQGGLEAFF. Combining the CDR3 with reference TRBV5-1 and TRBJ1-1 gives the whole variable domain KAGVTQTPRYLIKTRGQQVTLSCSPISGHRSVSWYQQTPGQGLQFLFEYFSETQRNKGNFPGRFSGRQFSNSRSEMNVSTLELGDSALYLCASSTGQGGLEAFFGQGTRLTVV.

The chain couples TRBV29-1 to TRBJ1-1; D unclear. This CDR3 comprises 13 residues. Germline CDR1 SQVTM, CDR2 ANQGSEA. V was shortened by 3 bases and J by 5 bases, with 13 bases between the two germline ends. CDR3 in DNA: TGCAGCGTTGACGGGTTAGTCGTGACTGAAGCTTTCTTT. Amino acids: CSVDGLVVTEAFF. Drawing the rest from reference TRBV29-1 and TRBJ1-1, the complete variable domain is SAVISQKPSRDICQRGTSLTIQCQVDSQVTMMFWYRQQPGQSLTLIATANQGSEATYESGFVIDKFPISRPNLTFSTLTVSNMSPEDSSIYLCSVDGLVVTEAFFGQGTRLTVV.

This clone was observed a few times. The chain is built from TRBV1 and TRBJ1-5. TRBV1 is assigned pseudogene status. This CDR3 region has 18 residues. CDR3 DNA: TGCACCAGCAGCCAAGACCCCCCCTTTCGTGGAGGCCTTTGGACCCAGCATTTT. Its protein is CTSSQDPPFRGGLWTQHF.

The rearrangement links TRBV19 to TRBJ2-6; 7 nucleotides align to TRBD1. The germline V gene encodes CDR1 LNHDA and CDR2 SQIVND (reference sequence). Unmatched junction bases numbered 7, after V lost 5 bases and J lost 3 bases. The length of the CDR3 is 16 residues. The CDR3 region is CASSHGQVGGANVLTF. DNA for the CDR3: TGTGCCAGTAGTCATGGACAGGTGGGTGGGGCCAACGTCCTGACTTTC.

In nucleotides, the CDR3 is TGCAGCGTTTCCCAGGGGGGCCCTGGCTACACCTTC. Amino acid sequence: CSVSQGGPGYTF. V usage is TRBV29-1 and J usage is TRBJ1-2; 7 bases map to TRBD1. This CDR3 has 12 residues. The germline gives CDR1 SQVTM, CDR2 ANQGSEA. Unmatched junction bases numbered 7, after V lost 5 bases and J lost 7 bases. Supplemented by reference TRBV29-1 and TRBJ1-2, the full variable domain reads SAVISQKPSRDICQRGTSLTIQCQVDSQVTMMFWYRQQPGQSLTLIATANQGSEATYESGFVIDKFPISRPNLTFSTLTVSNMSPEDSSIYLCSVSQGGPGYTFGSGTRLTVV.

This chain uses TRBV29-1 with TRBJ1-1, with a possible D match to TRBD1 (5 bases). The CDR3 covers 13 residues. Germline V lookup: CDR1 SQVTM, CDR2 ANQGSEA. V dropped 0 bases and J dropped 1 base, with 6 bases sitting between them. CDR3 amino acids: CSVEDQGNTEAFF. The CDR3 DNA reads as TGCAGCGTTGAAGATCAGGGGAACACTGAAGCTTTCTTT.

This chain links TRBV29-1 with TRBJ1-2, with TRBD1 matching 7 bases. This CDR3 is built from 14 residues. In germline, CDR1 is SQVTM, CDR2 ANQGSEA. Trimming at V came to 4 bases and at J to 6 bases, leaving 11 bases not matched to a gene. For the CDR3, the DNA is TGCAGCGTTGGGGTGACAGGGTTGGGCGATGGCTACACCTTC. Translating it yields CSVGVTGLGDGYTF.

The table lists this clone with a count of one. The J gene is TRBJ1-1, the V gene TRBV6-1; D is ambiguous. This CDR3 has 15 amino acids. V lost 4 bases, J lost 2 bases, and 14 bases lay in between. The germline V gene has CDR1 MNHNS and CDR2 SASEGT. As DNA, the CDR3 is TGTGCCAGCAGTGCCCCGGGAAGGGCCAACACTGAAGCTTTCTTT. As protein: CASSAPGRANTEAFF.

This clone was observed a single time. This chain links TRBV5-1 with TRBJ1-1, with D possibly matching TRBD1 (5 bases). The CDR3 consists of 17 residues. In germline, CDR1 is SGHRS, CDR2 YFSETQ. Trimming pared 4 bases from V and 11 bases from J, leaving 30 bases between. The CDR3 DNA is TGCGCCAGCAGCCAAACAGGTGGCCACGGTTCGGTCGCCGGCGCTTTCTTT. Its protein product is CASSQTGGHGSVAGAFF.

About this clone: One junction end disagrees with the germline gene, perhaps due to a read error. The CDR3 here is CASFLLAGGHTGEPFF. In DNA form, the CDR3 reads TGCGCCAGCTTCCTACTAGCGGGGGGTCACACCGGGGAGCCGTTTTTT. The chain combines TRBV5-1 with TRBJ2-2, with TRBD2 matching over 12 bases. The CDR3 consists of 16 residues. Germline V gene sequence: CDR1 SGHRS, CDR2 YFSETQ. Full variable domain (rest looked up from reference TRBV5-1 and TRBJ2-2): KAGVTQTPRYLIKTRGQQVTLSCSPISGHRSVSWYQQTPGQGLQFLFEYFSETQRNKGNFPGRFSGRQFSNSRSEMNVSTLELGDSALYLCASFLLAGGHTGEPFFGEGSRLTVL.

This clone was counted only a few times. The CDR3, as DNA: TGCGCCAGCAGCCAAGAGGGACTGCCGCCGAACACCGGGGAGCTGTTTTTT. Its translation: CASSQEGLPPNTGELFF. The chain carries TRBV4-1 and TRBJ2-2, with a tentative D call TRBD2 (6 bases). The CDR3 runs 17 residues. V lost 0 bases to trimming and J lost 0 bases, with 11 bases between them. Germline assignment: CDR1 MGHRA and CDR2 YSYEKL.

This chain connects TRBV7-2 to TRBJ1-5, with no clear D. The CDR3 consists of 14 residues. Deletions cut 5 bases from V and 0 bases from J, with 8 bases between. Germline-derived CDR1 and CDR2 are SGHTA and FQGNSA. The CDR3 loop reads CASSPGISNQPQHF. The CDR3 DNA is TGTGCCAGCAGCCCAGGAATTAGCAATCAGCCCCAGCATTTT.

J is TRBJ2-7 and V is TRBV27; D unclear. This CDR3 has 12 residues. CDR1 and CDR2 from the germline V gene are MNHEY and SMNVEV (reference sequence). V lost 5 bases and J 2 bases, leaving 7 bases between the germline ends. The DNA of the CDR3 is TGTGCCAGCAGTCCCAAGCCCTACGAGCAGTACTTC. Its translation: CASSPKPYEQYF.

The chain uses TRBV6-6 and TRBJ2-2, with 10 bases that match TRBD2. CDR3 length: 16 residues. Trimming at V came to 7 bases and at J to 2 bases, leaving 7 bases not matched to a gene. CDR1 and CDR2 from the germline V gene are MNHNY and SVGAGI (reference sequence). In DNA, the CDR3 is TGTGCCAGCACGCCTCTAGCGGGGGCAAACACCGGGGAGCTGTTTTTT. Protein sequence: CASTPLAGANTGELFF.

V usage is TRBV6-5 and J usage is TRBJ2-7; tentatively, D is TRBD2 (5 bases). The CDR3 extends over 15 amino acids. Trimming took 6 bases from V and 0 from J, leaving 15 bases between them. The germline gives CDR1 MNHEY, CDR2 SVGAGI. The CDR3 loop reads CASRKDFLSSYEQYF. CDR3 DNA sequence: TGTGCCAGCAGGAAGGACTTCCTGTCCTCCTACGAGCAGTACTTC.